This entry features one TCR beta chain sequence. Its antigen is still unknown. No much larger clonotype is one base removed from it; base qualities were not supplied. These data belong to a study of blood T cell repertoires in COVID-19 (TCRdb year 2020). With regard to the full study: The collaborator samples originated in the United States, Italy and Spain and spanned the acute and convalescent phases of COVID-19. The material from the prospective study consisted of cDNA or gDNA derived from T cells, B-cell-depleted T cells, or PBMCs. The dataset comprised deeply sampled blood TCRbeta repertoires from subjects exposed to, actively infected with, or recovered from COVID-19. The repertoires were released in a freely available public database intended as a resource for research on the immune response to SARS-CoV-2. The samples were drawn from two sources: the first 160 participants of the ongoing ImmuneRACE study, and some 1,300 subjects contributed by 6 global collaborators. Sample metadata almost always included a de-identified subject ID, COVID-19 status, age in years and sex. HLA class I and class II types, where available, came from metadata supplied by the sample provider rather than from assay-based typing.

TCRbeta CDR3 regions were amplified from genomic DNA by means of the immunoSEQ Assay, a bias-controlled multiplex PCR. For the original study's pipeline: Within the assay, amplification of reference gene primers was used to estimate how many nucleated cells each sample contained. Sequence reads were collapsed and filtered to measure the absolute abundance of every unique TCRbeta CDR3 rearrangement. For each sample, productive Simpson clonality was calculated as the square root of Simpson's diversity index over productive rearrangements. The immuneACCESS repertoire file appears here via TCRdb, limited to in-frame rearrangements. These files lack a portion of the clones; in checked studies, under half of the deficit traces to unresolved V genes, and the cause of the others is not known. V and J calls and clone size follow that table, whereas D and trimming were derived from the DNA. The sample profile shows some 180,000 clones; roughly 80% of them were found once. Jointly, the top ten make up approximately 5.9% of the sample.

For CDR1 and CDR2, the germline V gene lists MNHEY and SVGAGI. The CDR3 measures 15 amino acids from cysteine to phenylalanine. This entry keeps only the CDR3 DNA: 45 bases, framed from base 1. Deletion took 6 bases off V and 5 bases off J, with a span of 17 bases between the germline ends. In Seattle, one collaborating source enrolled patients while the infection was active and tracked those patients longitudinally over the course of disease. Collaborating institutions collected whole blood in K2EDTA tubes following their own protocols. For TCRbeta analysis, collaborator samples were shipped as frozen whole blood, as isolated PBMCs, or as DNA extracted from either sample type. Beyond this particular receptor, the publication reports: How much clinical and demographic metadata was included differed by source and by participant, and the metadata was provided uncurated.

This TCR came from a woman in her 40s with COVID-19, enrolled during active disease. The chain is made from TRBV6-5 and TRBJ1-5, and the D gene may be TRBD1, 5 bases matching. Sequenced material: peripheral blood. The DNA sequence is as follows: TGTGCCAGCAGCCCCGACAGAGGAGGGTATCAGCCCCAGCATTTT. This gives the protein CASSPDRGGYQPQHF.